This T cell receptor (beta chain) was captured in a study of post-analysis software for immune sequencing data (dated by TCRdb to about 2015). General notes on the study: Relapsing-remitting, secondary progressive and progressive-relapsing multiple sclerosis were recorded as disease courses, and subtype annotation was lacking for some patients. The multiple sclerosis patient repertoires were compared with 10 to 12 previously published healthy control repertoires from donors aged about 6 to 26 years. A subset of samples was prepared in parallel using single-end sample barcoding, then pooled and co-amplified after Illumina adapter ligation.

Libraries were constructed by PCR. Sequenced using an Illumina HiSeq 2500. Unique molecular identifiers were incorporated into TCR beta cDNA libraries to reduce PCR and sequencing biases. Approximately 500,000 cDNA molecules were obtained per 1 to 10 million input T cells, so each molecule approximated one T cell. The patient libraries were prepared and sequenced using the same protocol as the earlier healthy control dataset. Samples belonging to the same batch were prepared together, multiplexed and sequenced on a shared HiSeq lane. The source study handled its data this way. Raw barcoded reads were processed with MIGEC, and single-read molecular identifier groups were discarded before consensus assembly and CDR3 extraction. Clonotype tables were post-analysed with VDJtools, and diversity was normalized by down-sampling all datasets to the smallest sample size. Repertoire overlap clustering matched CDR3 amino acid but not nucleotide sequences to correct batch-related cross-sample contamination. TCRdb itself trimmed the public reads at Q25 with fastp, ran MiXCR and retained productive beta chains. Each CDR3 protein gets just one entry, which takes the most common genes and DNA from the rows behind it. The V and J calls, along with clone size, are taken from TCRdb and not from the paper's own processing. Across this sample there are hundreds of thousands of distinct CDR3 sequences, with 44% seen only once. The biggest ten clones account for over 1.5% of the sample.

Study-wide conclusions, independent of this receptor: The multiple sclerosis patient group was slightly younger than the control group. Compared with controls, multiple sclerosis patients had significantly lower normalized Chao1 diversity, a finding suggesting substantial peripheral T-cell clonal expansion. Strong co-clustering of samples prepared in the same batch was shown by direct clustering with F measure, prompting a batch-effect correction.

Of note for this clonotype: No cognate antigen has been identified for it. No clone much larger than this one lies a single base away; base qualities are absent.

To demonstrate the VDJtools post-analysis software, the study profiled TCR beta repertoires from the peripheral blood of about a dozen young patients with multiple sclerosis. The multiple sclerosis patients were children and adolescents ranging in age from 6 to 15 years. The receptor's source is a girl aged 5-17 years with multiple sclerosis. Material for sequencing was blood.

In nucleotide form, the sequence is TGTGCCAGCAGCGTAGTGCTAGTGGGAGTCAATGAGCAGTTCTTC. This yields the protein CASSVVLVGVNEQFF. This chain is built from TRBV9 and TRBJ2-1; TRBD2 could be the D gene, as 5 bases match. The germline V gene specifies SGDLS as CDR1 and YYNGEE as CDR2. Trimming removed 0 bases from V and 6 bases from J, leaving 13 bases between the germline ends. Including cysteine and phenylalanine, the CDR3 has 15 amino acids. This entry keeps only the CDR3 DNA: 45 bases, framed from base 1.